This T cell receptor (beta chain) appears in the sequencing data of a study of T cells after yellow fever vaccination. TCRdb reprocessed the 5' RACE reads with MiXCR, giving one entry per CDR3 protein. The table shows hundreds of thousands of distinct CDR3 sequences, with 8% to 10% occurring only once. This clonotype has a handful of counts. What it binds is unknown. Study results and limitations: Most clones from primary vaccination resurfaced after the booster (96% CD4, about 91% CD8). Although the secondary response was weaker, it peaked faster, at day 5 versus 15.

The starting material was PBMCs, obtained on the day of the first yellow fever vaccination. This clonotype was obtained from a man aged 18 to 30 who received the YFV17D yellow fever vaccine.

CDR3 amino acids: CASRHGQDGKPQHF. Here the CDR3 DNA reads TGTGCCAGCAGACACGGCCAAGACGGGAAGCCCCAGCATTTT. The chain joins TRBV6-1 to TRBJ1-5, with D unclear. Germline CDR1 MNHNS, CDR2 SASEGT. The CDR3 contains 14 residues. V lost 6 bases and J 8 bases, leaving 17 bases between the germline ends.